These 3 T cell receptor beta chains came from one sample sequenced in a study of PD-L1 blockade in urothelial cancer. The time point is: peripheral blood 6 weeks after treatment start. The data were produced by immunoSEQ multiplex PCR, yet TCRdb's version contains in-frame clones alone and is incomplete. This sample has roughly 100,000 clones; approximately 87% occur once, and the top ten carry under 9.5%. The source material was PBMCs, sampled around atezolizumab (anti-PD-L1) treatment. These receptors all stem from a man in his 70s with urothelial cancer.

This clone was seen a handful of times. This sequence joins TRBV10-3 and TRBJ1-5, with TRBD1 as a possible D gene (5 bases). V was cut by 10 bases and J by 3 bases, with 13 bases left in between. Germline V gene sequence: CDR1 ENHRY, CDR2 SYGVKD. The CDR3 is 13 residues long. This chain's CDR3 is CASRGSDNQPQHF. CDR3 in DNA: TGTGCCAGCCGGGGGTCCGACAATCAGCCCCAGCATTTT.

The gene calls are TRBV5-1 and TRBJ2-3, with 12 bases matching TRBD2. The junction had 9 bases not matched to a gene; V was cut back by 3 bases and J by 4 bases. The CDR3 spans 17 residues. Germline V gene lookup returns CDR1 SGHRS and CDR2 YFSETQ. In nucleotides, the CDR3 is TGCGCCAGCAGCTCCGGGACTAGCGGGCGTAATGCAGATACGCAGTATTTT. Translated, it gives CASSSGTSGRNADTQYF.

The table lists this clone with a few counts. The CDR3, as DNA: TGTGCCATCAGTGAGTCGCCTAGCGGGGCCGATTACAATGAGCAGTTCTTC. This codes for CAISESPSGADYNEQFF. The rearrangement uses TRBV10-3 and TRBJ2-1, with 9 bases lining up with TRBD2. This CDR3 contains 17 residues. Germline CDR1 and CDR2: ENHRY and SYGVKD. Trimming removed 0 bases from V and 4 bases from J; junction bases left unmatched: 7.